Following are 2 T cell receptor beta chains from one sample sequenced in a study of blood T cell repertoires in COVID-19. The data were produced by immunoSEQ multiplex PCR, yet TCRdb's version contains in-frame clones alone and is incomplete. The repertoire holds hundreds of thousands of clones, with 88% as singletons. The sequenced material came from peripheral blood. These receptors all stem from a woman between 65 and 79 years old with COVID-19, enrolled during active disease.

The rearrangement joins TRBV5-1 to TRBJ2-1; TRBD2 matches 10 bases. The CDR3 covers 17 residues. The V gene's germline CDR1 is SGHRS and CDR2 YFSETQ. V lost 2 bases, J lost 5 bases, and 10 bases stayed unmatched. CDR3 sequence: CASSFFLLAGMNNEQFF. The CDR3 DNA sequence: TGCGCCAGCAGCTTTTTTCTACTAGCGGGGATGAACAATGAGCAGTTCTTC.

There are a few counts of this clone. This chain links TRBV6-5 with TRBJ1-1, with D perhaps TRBD1 (5 bases). The CDR3 contains 13 residues. CDR1 and CDR2 (germline): MNHEY, SVGAGI. Trimming pared 6 bases from V and 1 base from J, leaving 9 bases between. The CDR3 DNA sequence: TGTGCCAGCAGACTTGACAGGAACACTGAAGCTTTCTTT. This gives the protein CASRLDRNTEAFF.